This T cell receptor beta chain comes out of a study of post-analysis software for immune sequencing data. CDR1 MNHEY and CDR2 SVGEGT come from the germline V gene. This CDR3 is 12 amino acids long. The V end was cut by 2 bases, the J end by 7 bases, with 8 bases between. As regards this clonotype: Its target is unknown.

cDNA libraries of TCR beta carried unique molecular identifiers. Input populations of about 0.95 to 11 million T cells gave rise to hundreds of thousands of cDNA molecules. TCRdb reprocessed the PCR reads via MiXCR and lists one record per CDR3 protein. The sample lists approximately 630,000 distinct CDR3 sequences; approximately 60% were seen once. Notes on the study in general: For normalized Chao1 diversity, multiple sclerosis patients scored significantly lower than controls did. Compared with controls, patients had more of five or six TRBV segments, including TRBV5-6, TRBV5-1 and TRBV20-1. F measure clustering grouped samples strongly by preparation batch.

The gene calls are TRBV6-2 or TRBV6-3 and TRBJ1-1; no clear D. The TCR comes from a girl aged 2 to 9 with multiple sclerosis. The sequencing input was blood. The CDR3 nucleotides read TGTGCCAGCAGTTACCCGGAGGATGAAGCTTTCTTT. Its translation is CASSYPEDEAFF.